A single sample gave rise to the 27 T cell receptor beta chains below, sequenced in a study of esophageal squamous cell carcinoma under preoperative chemotherapy. Stated time point: after preoperative PTX-NDP chemotherapy. MiXCR, applied by TCRdb to the PCR reads, yields one record per CDR3 protein. The data show about 9,600 distinct CDR3 sequences, with approximately 48% seen just once and 12% to 15% held by the top ten. This material was collected from a patient given preoperative chemotherapy. All receptors derive from a human donor with esophageal squamous cell carcinoma. The donor label of this sample is uncertain.

A word on this clonotype: One end of the junction fails to match germline, which may point to a read error. V gene TRBV6-2 or TRBV6-3 combines with J gene TRBJ2-4; maybe TRBD1 (5 bases). CDR1 is MNHEY, CDR2 SVGEGT, per germline. The CDR3 sequence is 15 residues long. CDR3 sequence (DNA): TGTGCCAGGGGTTTAGGGGCGCGAGCCCAAGACATCCAGTACTTC. Protein: CARGLGARAQDIQYF.

This chain connects TRBV6-1 to TRBJ2-1; D is perhaps TRBD2 (5 bases). The J call may be incorrect, as the DNA end agrees better with TRBJ2-3. The CDR3 has 14 amino acids. The V gene's germline CDR1 is MNHNS and CDR2 SASEGT. CDR3 protein: CASSPSVSTGAQYF. In nucleotides, the CDR3 is TGTGCCAGCAGTCCTAGTGTTAGCACCGGGGCGCAGTATTTT.

Regarding this clonotype: At one end, the junction sequence differs from germline, possibly due to a read error. V gene TRBV7-2 combines with J gene TRBJ2-3; D is possibly TRBD2 (7 bases). The CDR3 has 16 residues. Germline lookup yields CDR1 SGHTA and CDR2 FQGNSA. The CDR3 region is CASGGAGGSDADTQYF. The DNA for the CDR3 is TGTGCCAGCGGGGGGGCTGGGGGGAGCGACGCAGATACCCAGTATTTT.

The chain is built from TRBV6-5 and TRBJ2-3, with D tentatively TRBD1 or TRBD2 (7 bases each). CDR1 MNHEY and CDR2 SVGAGI come from the germline V gene. The V end lost 4 bases, the J end lost 4 bases, and 30 bases lay between the germline ends. CDR3 size: 20 residues. Here the CDR3 DNA reads TGTGCCAGCAGTTCCCTCCAGGGGGGGCTGGGTGGACCTGACCCAGATACGCAGTATTTT. Its protein product is CASSSLQGGLGGPDPDTQYF.

This clonotype appeared many times. This chain uses TRBV12-3 or TRBV12-4 with TRBJ2-3; D may be TRBD2 (5 bases). Trimming stripped 6 bases from V and 4 bases from J, with 5 bases between. The CDR3 totals 11 residues. The CDR3 DNA sequence: TGTGCCAGCAGGAGGGCAGATACGCAGTATTTT. Amino acid sequence: CASRRADTQYF.

The chain recombines TRBV3-1 with TRBJ2-2; D unclear. The germline V gene has CDR1 LGHDT and CDR2 YNNKEL (reference sequence). CDR3 length: 14 residues. Trimming took 4 bases from V and 6 from J, leaving 12 bases between them. This CDR3 reads CASSPRTSSGELFF. The CDR3 bases are TGTGCCAGCAGCCCTCGGACGTCGTCCGGGGAGCTGTTTTTT.

This clonotype came up a few times. The rearrangement joins TRBV7-8 to TRBJ2-1; D is tentatively TRBD1 or TRBD2 (6 bases each). The ends were cut back, 8 bases at V and 10 bases at J, with 18 bases in the middle. Germline V gives CDR1 SGHVS, CDR2 FQNEAQ. The length of the CDR3 is 13 residues. CDR3 DNA sequence: TGTGCCAGCGCGGGACACCGTTCCTACGAGCAGTTCTTC. It encodes CASAGHRSYEQFF.

With respect to this clonotype: A read error is likely, as this CDR3 ends without the conserved phenylalanine or tryptophan. No DNA is shown, since the ends of the CDR3 on it are uncertain; the CDR3 is the one TCRdb lists. This chain connects TRBV27 to TRBJ2-3; the table calls TRBD2, which could not be checked here. Termini included, the CDR3 measures 17 amino acids. Germline V CDR1 and CDR2: MNHEY, SMNVEV (reference sequence). The CDR3 protein is CATKAGGGSMYEQYFGP.

The chain couples TRBV6-1 to TRBJ2-1; 11 positions match TRBD2. After removal of 4 bases from V and 12 bases from J, the junction contained 11 bases not matched to a gene. In germline, CDR1 is MNHNS, CDR2 SASEGT. The CDR3 is made up of 15 amino acids. CDR3 sequence reads: CASSALAGGADTQFF. The CDR3 DNA reads as TGTGCCAGCAGTGCCCTAGCGGGAGGAGCAGATACGCAGTTCTTC.

The table lists this clonotype with many counts. The V and J genes are TRBV4-1 and TRBJ1-5; D is perhaps TRBD1 (5 bases). This CDR3 contains 16 residues. Trimming cost V 1 base and J 5 bases, with 15 bases left between them. Per germline, CDR1 MGHRA and CDR2 YSYEKL. The CDR3 loop is CASSQGGGMGDQPQHF. The CDR3 region has the DNA TGCGCCAGCAGCCAAGGTGGCGGGATGGGGGATCAGCCCCAGCATTTT.

By share, this clonotype ranks as medium-sized. The chain carries TRBV7-6 and TRBJ1-6, with TRBD1 matching over 7 bases. The CDR3 totals 13 residues. Per the germline V gene, CDR1 is SGHVS and CDR2 is FNYEAQ. V shed 5 bases, J shed 6 bases, and the junction held 1 base outside the gene matches. The CDR3 nucleotides are TGTGCCAGCAGCCCAGGGGGTAATTCACCCCTCCACTTT. This sequence encodes CASSPGGNSPLHF.

The rearrangement joins TRBV6-1 to TRBJ2-3; 8 bases map to TRBD2. The tail of the sequence fits TRBJ2-7 better, so the J call may be wrong. CDR3 length equals 16 residues. Germline values: CDR1 MNHNS, CDR2 SASEGT. CDR3 loop: CASTGRGGGGTETQYF. CDR3 nucleotides: TGTGCCAGCACGGGACGGGGGGGCGGTGGCACAGAGACGCAGTACTTC.

This clonotype qualifies as medium-sized (0.01 to 0.1%). The chain joins TRBV12-3 or TRBV12-4 to TRBJ2-1, with TRBD1 identical over 9 bases. This CDR3 has 14 residues. V shed 6 bases and J 9 bases; nucleotides not matched to a gene: 9. CDR3 sequence (DNA): TGTGCCAGCAGCCACGAATTACAGGGGGCTGAGCAGTTCTTC. This translates into CASSHELQGAEQFF.

This chain connects TRBV3-1 to TRBJ1-5; D is perhaps TRBD1 (6 bases). V lost 0 bases and J lost 4, with 7 bases in between. The CDR3 has 14 residues. The germline CDR1 and CDR2 sequences are LGHDT and YNNKEL (reference sequence). Written as DNA, the CDR3 is TGTGCCAGCAGCCAAGAGGGGGCGAATCAGCCCCAGCATTTT. It yields the protein CASSQEGANQPQHF.

This rearrangement joins TRBV6-1 to TRBJ2-4, with D tentatively TRBD1 or TRBD2 (5 bases each). Between the trimmed V and J ends, which lost 7 bases and 6 bases, there was a span of 13 bases. CDR1 and CDR2 (germline): MNHNS, SASEGT. The CDR3 consists of 13 residues. CDR3 region: CASTGVGGNIQYF. The CDR3, as DNA: TGTGCCAGCACAGGCGTTGGGGGAAACATTCAGTACTTC.

The rearrangement links TRBV30 to TRBJ2-3; weak D call: TRBD2 (5 bases). The germline CDR1 and CDR2 sequences are GTSNPN and SVGIG (reference sequence). V was shortened by 7 bases and J by 2 bases, with 19 bases between the two germline ends. The CDR3 spans 15 residues. The CDR3 is CAFLGWTLDTDTQYF. CDR3 DNA: TGTGCCTTCCTCGGGTGGACTTTGGACACAGATACGCAGTATTTT.

The gene calls are TRBV12-3 or TRBV12-4 and TRBJ2-1; D call uncertain. V was clipped by 8 bases and J by 2 bases, with 10 bases between them. CDR3 length: 13 residues. The DNA for the CDR3 is TGTGCCAGCTCTATGGGCCCCTACAATGAGCAGTTCTTC. It codes for CASSMGPYNEQFF.

The chain combines TRBV6-1 with TRBJ2-1, with D possibly being TRBD2 (6 bases). The J call may be in error: the DNA end matches TRBJ2-3 better. Germline V gives CDR1 MNHNS, CDR2 SASEGT. The CDR3 consists of 16 residues. The CDR3 region is CASSEAGRGGEDTQYF. For the CDR3, the DNA is TGTGCCAGCAGTGAAGCGGGGCGGGGTGGTGAAGATACGCAGTATTTT.

This clonotype was counted a single time. Since the CDR3 does not end with the conserved phenylalanine or tryptophan, this likely comes from a read error. The DNA is left out, because the CDR3 cannot be placed on it with certainty; the CDR3 is given as TCRdb lists it. The V gene is TRBV6-4, the J gene TRBJ2-1; the table's D call, TRBD2, has no DNA check behind it. The CDR3 spans 17 amino acids, including both terminal residues. The V gene's germline CDR1 is MRHNA and CDR2 SNTAGT. CDR3 residues: CASSEFPSYGLWRGAVL.

V gene TRBV10-1 combines with J gene TRBJ2-1, with a weak D call TRBD1 (6 bases). The CDR3 is 14 amino acids. Germline CDR1 WNHNN, CDR2 SYGVQD (reference sequence). The V gene lost 4 bases and the J gene lost 9 bases, with 16 bases spanning the gap. This chain's CDR3 is CASSADRRGGEQFF. DNA of the CDR3: TGCGCCAGCAGTGCGGATCGCAGGGGTGGTGAGCAGTTCTTC.

The rearrangement links TRBV27 to TRBJ2-6, with D perhaps given as TRBD1 or TRBD2 (5 bases each). The J call may not be correct, given that the DNA end is closer to TRBJ2-5. Per germline, CDR1 MNHEY and CDR2 SMNVEV (reference sequence). The CDR3 sequence is 15 residues long. CDR3 sequence reads: CASGGEASGSYVQYF. The DNA for the CDR3 is TGTGCCAGCGGGGGTGAAGCGTCGGGCTCCTACGTCCAGTACTTC.

By its share, this clonotype is medium-sized. This rearrangement joins TRBV12-3 or TRBV12-4 to TRBJ2-1, with 8 bases matching TRBD1. The V gene end was trimmed by 3 bases and the J gene end by 7 bases; junction bases not matched to a gene: 8. CDR3 length equals 15 residues. In DNA form, the CDR3 reads TGTGCCAGCAGTTTGAGTCAGGGGGCGGGGAATGAGCAGTTCTTC. Encoded protein: CASSLSQGAGNEQFF.

Within the sample, this clonotype is medium-sized (0.01 to 0.1%). The rearrangement uses TRBV6-1 and TRBJ2-1, with 8 bases fitting TRBD2. The CDR3 runs to 13 residues. Per germline, CDR1 MNHNS and CDR2 SASEGT. V trimming: 5 bases; J trimming: 6 bases; junction bases outside the gene matches: 3. DNA for the CDR3: TGTGCCAGCAGTCCGGGACTAGTCAATGAGCAGTTCTTC. Amino acid sequence: CASSPGLVNEQFF.

Worth noting for this clonotype: One junction end disagrees with the germline gene, perhaps due to a read error. The V call is TRBV27, the J call TRBJ2-2, with D perhaps TRBD2 (5 bases). CDR1 and CDR2 from the germline V gene are MNHEY and SMNVEV (reference sequence). The CDR3 runs to 16 residues. The CDR3 DNA is TGTGCCAGCAGTCTCTCGGGATTTGCGAACACCGGTGAGCAGTTTTTC. This codes for CASSLSGFANTGEQFF.

The V call is TRBV11-3, the J call TRBJ2-3; 10 nucleotides line up with TRBD2. CDR1 is SGHNT and CDR2 is YENEEA in the germline V gene. This CDR3 spans 18 amino acids. V was pared by 1 base and J by 5 bases, with 12 bases of the junction left unmatched. The CDR3 DNA is TGTGCCAGCAGCTTAGGGGTGTCGCTAGCGGGAGATGTAGATACGCAGTATTTT. It translates to CASSLGVSLAGDVDTQYF. The variable domain in full, completed from reference TRBV11-3 and TRBJ2-3, reads EAGVVQSPRYKIIEKKQPVAFWCNPISGHNTLYWYLQNLGQGPELLIRYENEEAVDDSQLPKDRFSAERLKGVDSTLKIQPAELGDSAVYLCASSLGVSLAGDVDTQYFGPGTRLTVL.

This clonotype counts as medium-sized. This sequence joins TRBV12-3 or TRBV12-4 and TRBJ2-1, with no clear D. The V gene lost 3 bases and the J gene lost 4 bases, with 16 bases spanning the gap. The CDR3 covers 16 residues. The CDR3 DNA is TGTGCCAGCAGTTTTCGGAGTCTCTCCCAATACAATGAGCAGTTCTTC. It yields the protein CASSFRSLSQYNEQFF.

This clonotype was found many times. This sequence joins TRBV10-2 and TRBJ2-2; D perhaps matches TRBD2 (6 bases). Germline assignment: CDR1 WSHSY and CDR2 SAAADI. With 6 bases removed from V and 7 bases from J, the gap between germline ends came to 15 bases. The CDR3 covers 14 residues. CDR3 in amino acids: CASRAGRSDGELFF. CDR3 bases: TGCGCCAGCAGAGCAGGGAGGAGTGACGGGGAGCTGTTTTTT.